What follows are 12 T cell receptor beta chains derived from one specimen sequenced in a study of T cell responses to AZD1222 COVID-19 vaccine. Clones were sequenced by immunoSEQ multiplex PCR, and TCRdb holds only the in-frame ones, with some missing. The data contain approximately 130,000 clones, approximately 90% of them seen just once; the ten biggest clones take up over 8.5%. This material consisted of peripheral blood, taken on day 0 of MenACWY control vaccination. All receptors derive from an adult in good health.

The V call is TRBV6-5, the J call TRBJ2-7, with D perhaps assigned TRBD1 or TRBD2 (7 bases each). Per the germline V gene, CDR1 is MNHEY and CDR2 is SVGAGI. There are 14 residues in the CDR3. Trimming left V 5 bases short and J 9 bases short, with 20 bases between. The chain's CDR3 is CASSLDTTGRGQYF. DNA of the CDR3: TGTGCCAGCAGTCTTGATACGACAGGGAGGGGGCAGTACTTC.

The rearrangement links TRBV7-3 to TRBJ2-7; D is possibly TRBD2 (5 bases). The ends were cut back, 1 base at V and 0 bases at J, with 10 bases in the middle. Germline V gene lookup returns CDR1 SGHTA and CDR2 FQGTGA. The CDR3 runs 15 residues. Here the CDR3 reads CASSLKAASSYEQYF. The CDR3 DNA follows: TGTGCCAGCAGCTTAAAAGCGGCTTCCTCCTACGAGCAGTACTTC. The full variable domain, in which reference TRBV7-3 and TRBJ2-7 provide the parts outside the CDR3, is GAGVSQTPSNKVTEKGKYVELRCDPISGHTALYWYRQSLGQGPEFLIYFQGTGAADDSGLPNDRFFAVRPEGSVSTLKIQRTERGDSAVYLCASSLKAASSYEQYFGPGTRLTVT.

V and J are TRBV7-2 and TRBJ1-5; a weak D match, TRBD1 (5 bases). Germline CDR1 reads SGHTA; CDR2 reads FQGNSA. The V end was cut by 4 bases, the J end by 5 bases, with 9 bases between. CDR3 length equals 13 residues. Here the CDR3 reads CASSSQGDQPQHF. Here the CDR3 DNA reads TGTGCCAGCAGCTCCCAGGGTGATCAGCCCCAGCATTTT.

The chain combines TRBV19 with TRBJ2-1; the D is unclear. Between the trimmed V and J ends, which lost 3 bases and 6 bases, there was a span of 6 bases. The length of the CDR3 is 12 residues. CDR1 and CDR2 from the germline V gene are LNHDA and SQIVND (reference sequence). The CDR3 sequence: CASSIKPNEQFF. CDR3 sequence (DNA): TGTGCCAGTAGTATCAAGCCCAATGAGCAGTTCTTC.

This clone was found a few times. V gene TRBV27 combines with J gene TRBJ2-2; D is unresolved. The V and J ends lost 1 base and 6 bases respectively, with 3 bases between them. This CDR3 region has 12 residues. The germline CDR1 and CDR2 sequences are MNHEY and SMNVEV (reference sequence). CDR3 nucleotides: TGTGCCAGCAGTTTATACTCCGGGGAGCTGTTTTTT. Translation: CASSLYSGELFF.

In its sample, this clone was seen once. Here the CDR3 reads CASSLLGPTSGANVLTF. For the CDR3, the DNA is TGTGCCAGCAGCTTATTGGGACCTACCTCTGGGGCCAACGTCCTGACTTTC. The rearrangement uses TRBV7-2 and TRBJ2-6; possibly TRBD1 or TRBD2 for D (5 bases each). The CDR3 contains 17 residues. The germline V gene has CDR1 SGHTA and CDR2 FQGNSA. Trimming removed 2 bases at V and 0 bases at J, with 11 bases between.

The chain has TRBV10-3 and TRBJ1-1; 8 bases line up with TRBD1. Trimming cost V 1 base and J 14 bases; bases outside gene matches: 18. Germline V lookup: CDR1 ENHRY, CDR2 SYGVKD. The CDR3 spans 16 residues. Here the CDR3 reads CAISEWQDREGPSRFF. Here the CDR3 DNA reads TGTGCCATCAGTGAGTGGCAGGACAGGGAGGGTCCTAGTAGGTTCTTT.

The sample holds one count of this clone. V is TRBV10-1 and J is TRBJ2-7; D may correspond to TRBD1 or TRBD2 (5 bases each). V lost 4 bases to trimming and J lost 4 bases, with 11 bases between them. The germline CDR1 and CDR2 sequences are WNHNN and SYGVQD (reference sequence). The CDR3 length is 13 residues. The CDR3 reads CASSAGTHYEQYF. Here the CDR3 DNA reads TGCGCCAGCAGTGCGGGGACCCATTACGAGCAGTACTTC.

The gene calls are TRBV7-3 and TRBJ2-7; the D gene is possibly TRBD1 (6 bases). CDR1 SGHTA and CDR2 FQGTGA come from the germline V gene. This CDR3 region has 14 residues. Between the trimmed V and J ends, which lost 2 bases and 5 bases, there was a span of 13 bases. CDR3 in amino acids: CASSLSGADNEQYF. CDR3 nucleotide sequence: TGTGCCAGCAGCTTATCAGGGGCGGACAACGAGCAGTACTTC.

V usage is TRBV5-1 and J usage is TRBJ1-2; TRBD1 aligns across 7 bases. CDR1 and CDR2 (germline): SGHRS, YFSETQ. CDR3 length equals 14 residues. The V gene end was trimmed by 4 bases and the J gene end by 6 bases; junction bases not matched to a gene: 9. CDR3 bases: TGCGCCAGCAGCGCCACAGGGGATTCTAATGGCTACACCTTC. Protein sequence: CASSATGDSNGYTF.

This chain links TRBV5-1 with TRBJ1-4; no clear D gene. The CDR3 is made up of 15 amino acids. The germline V gene has CDR1 SGHRS and CDR2 YFSETQ. V was clipped by 0 bases and J by 8 bases, with 14 bases between them. CDR3 protein: CASSLDSGEREKLFF. In nucleotides, the CDR3 is TGCGCCAGCAGCTTGGATTCCGGGGAAAGGGAAAAACTGTTTTTT.

The V and J genes are TRBV11-2 and TRBJ2-1; the D is unclear. CDR3 length equals 14 residues. Trimming left V 3 bases short and J 7 bases short, with 13 bases between. Germline assignment: CDR1 SGHAT and CDR2 FQNNGV. The CDR3 protein is CASSFIVRENEQFF. In DNA, the CDR3 is TGTGCCAGCAGCTTCATCGTTCGAGAGAATGAGCAGTTCTTC.